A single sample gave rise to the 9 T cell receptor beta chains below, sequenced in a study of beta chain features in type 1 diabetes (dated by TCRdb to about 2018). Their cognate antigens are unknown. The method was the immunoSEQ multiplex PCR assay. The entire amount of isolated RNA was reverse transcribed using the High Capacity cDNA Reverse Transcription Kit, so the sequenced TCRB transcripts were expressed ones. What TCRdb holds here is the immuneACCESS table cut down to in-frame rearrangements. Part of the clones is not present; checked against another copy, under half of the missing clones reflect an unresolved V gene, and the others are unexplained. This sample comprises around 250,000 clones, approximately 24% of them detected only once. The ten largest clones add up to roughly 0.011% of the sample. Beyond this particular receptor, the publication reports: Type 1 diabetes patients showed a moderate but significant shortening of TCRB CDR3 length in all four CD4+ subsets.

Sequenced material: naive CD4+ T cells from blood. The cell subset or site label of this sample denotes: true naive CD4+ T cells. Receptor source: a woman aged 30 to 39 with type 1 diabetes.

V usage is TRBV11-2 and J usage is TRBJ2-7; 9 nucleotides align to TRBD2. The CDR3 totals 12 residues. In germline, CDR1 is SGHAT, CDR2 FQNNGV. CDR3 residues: CASRAGGYEQYF. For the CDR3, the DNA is TGTGCTAGCCGAGCGGGAGGCTACGAGCAGTACTTC. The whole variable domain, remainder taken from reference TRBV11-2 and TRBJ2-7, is EAGVAQSPRYKIIEKRQSVAFWCNPISGHATLYWYQQILGQGPKLLIQFQNNGVVDDSQLPKDRFSAERLKGVDSTLKIQPAKLEDSAVYLCASRAGGYEQYFGPGTRLTVT.

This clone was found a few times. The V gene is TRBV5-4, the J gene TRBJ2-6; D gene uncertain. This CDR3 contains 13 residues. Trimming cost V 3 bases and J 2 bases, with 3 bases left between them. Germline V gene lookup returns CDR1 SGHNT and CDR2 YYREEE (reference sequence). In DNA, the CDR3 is TGTGCCAGCAGCTCCGCTGGGGCCAACGTCCTGACTTTC. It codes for CASSSAGANVLTF. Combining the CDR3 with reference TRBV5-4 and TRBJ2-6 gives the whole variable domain ETGVTQSPTHLIKTRGQQVTLRCSSQSGHNTVSWYQQALGQGPQFIFQYYREEENGRGNFPPRFSGLQFPNYSSELNVNALELDDSALYLCASSSAGANVLTFGAGSRLTVL.

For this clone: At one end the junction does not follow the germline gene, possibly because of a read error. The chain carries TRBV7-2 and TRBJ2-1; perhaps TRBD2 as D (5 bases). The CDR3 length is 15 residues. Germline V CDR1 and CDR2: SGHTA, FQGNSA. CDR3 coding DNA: TGTGCCAGCAGCGTAGCTCCCCGGGGCTACAATGAGCAGTTCTTC. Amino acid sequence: CASSVAPRGYNEQFF. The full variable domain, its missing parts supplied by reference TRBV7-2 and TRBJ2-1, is GAGVSQSPSNKVTEKGKDVELRCDPISGHTALYWYRQSLGQGLEFLIYFQGNSAPDKSGLPSDRFSAERTGGSVSTLTIQRTQQEDSAVYLCASSVAPRGYNEQFFGPGTRLTVL.

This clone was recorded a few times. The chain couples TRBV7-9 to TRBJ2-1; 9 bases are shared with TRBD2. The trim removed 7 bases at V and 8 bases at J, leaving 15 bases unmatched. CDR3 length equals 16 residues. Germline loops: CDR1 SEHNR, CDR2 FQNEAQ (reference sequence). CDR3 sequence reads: CASITSGRGGKDEQFF. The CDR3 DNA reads TGTGCCAGCATAACTTCCGGGCGGGGGGGAAAGGATGAGCAGTTCTTC.

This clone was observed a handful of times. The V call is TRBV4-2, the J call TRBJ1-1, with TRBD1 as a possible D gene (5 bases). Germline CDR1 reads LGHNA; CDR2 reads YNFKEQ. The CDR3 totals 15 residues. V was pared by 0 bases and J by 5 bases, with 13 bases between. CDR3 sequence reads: CASSQEMAGQTEAFF. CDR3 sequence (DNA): TGTGCCAGCAGCCAAGAAATGGCAGGGCAGACTGAAGCTTTCTTT.

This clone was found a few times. The CDR3 protein is CAWSLNTGENIQYF. The CDR3 coding sequence is TGTGCCTGGAGTTTGAACACAGGGGAAAACATTCAGTACTTC. The chain uses TRBV30 and TRBJ2-4; TRBD1 matches 7 bases. Germline V gene sequence: CDR1 GTSNPN, CDR2 SVGIG (reference sequence). This CDR3 region has 14 residues. The V gene end was trimmed by 2 bases and the J gene end by 5 bases; junction bases not matched to a gene: 6.

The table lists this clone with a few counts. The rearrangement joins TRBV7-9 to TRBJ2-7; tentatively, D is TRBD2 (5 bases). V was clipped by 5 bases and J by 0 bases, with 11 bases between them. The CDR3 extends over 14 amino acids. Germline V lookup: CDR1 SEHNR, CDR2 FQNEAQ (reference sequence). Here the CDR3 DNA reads TGTGCCAGCAGCCCGGACTTTCGCTCCTACGAGCAGTACTTC. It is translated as CASSPDFRSYEQYF.

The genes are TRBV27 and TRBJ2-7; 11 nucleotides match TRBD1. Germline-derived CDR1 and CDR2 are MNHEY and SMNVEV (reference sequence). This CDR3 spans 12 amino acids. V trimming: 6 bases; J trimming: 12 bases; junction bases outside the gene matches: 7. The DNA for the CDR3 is TGTGCCAGCAGCCGAGGACAGGGGGCGTTGTACTTC. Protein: CASSRGQGALYF.

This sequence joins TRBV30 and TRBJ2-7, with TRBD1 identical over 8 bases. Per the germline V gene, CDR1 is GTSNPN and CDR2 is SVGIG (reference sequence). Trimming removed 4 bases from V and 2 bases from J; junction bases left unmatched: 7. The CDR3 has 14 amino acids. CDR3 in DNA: TGTGCCTGGAACCCCGGGACAGGAACCTACGAGCAGTACTTC. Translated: CAWNPGTGTYEQYF. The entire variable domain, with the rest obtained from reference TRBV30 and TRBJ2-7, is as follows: SQTIHQWPATLVQPVGSPLSLECTVEGTSNPNLYWYRQAAGRGLQLLFYSVGIGQISSEVPQNLSASRPQDRQFILSSKKLLLSDSGFYLCAWNPGTGTYEQYFGPGTRLTVT.